This is a list of T cell receptor beta chains from one sample in a study of blood T cells in healthy people across ages. TCRdb called the 5' RACE reads again in MiXCR, with one record for every CDR3 protein. The sample includes some 710,000 distinct CDR3 sequences, about half of them seen just once. The sample was blood. The receptors originated from a man older than 75 in good health. Both conserved end residues are trimmed from each CDR3. Each record gives: D gene, J gene, V gene, CDR3 protein. The D gene is left open where the match is weak.

TRBD1	TRBJ2-7	TRBV5-1	ASSPRQGASYVQY
TRBD1	TRBJ2-7	TRBV20-1	SGTGVTSYEQY
TRBD1	TRBJ1-2	TRBV28	ASSPDRVWSYGYT
-	-	TRBV20-1	CARDPDGSYEQY
-	TRBJ2-7	TRBV11-2	ASSSFNIRY
TRBD2	TRBJ2-1	TRBV24-1	ATSDLSSGEGGYNEQF
-	TRBJ2-5	TRBV5-1	ASSSTEEETQY
TRBD2	TRBJ2-3	TRBV28	ASSPGGLAGDGVQY
-	TRBJ1-1	TRBV28	ASNSKGVVSEAF
-	TRBJ1-5	TRBV10-3	ATGDSNQPQH
TRBD2	TRBJ2-1	TRBV27	ASSLLAGFYNEQF
-	TRBJ2-1	TRBV7-2	ASSPQPLGNEQF
-	TRBJ1-5	TRBV12-3/TRBV12-4	ASRLGNPLGNQPQH
TRBD2	TRBJ2-1	TRBV20-1	SARGLGIYNEQF
-	TRBJ1-2	TRBV7-2	ASSLVRGTGDGYT
-	TRBJ2-3	TRBV29-1	SLSEVSVTDTQY
-	TRBJ2-1	TRBV7-3	ASSLSQLNDNEQF
TRBD2	TRBJ2-1	TRBV20-1	SAPRPSGVHNEQF
-	TRBJ2-2	TRBV12-3/TRBV12-4	ASSLGRRSTGELF
-	TRBJ1-6	TRBV12-3/TRBV12-4	ASSSGEGSPLH
TRBD2	TRBJ2-7	TRBV12-3/TRBV12-4	AGSKGLSLSYEQY
TRBD1	TRBJ2-3	TRBV18	ASSPWDSSTDTQY
-	TRBJ2-3	TRBV5-1	ASSSGESPSTDTQY
TRBD2	-	TRBV5-1	ASRPSGTYNEQY
-	TRBJ2-1	TRBV24-1	ATKGGSKVDEQF
-	TRBJ2-3	TRBV10-2	ASSAMASTDTQY
TRBD2	TRBJ2-7	TRBV20-1	SAPRGDASYNEQY
TRBD2	TRBJ2-1	TRBV14	ASSQLAGVYNEQF